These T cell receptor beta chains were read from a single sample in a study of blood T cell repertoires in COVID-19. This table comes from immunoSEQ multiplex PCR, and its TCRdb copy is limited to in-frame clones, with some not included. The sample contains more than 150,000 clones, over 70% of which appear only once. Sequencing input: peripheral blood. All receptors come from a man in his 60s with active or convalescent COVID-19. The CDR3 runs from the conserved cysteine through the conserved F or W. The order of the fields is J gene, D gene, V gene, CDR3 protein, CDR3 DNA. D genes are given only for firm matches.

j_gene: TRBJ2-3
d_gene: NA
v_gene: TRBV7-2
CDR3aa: CASPYGAPGADTQYF
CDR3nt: TGTGCCAGCCCTTACGGGGCGCCGGGGGCAGATACGCAGTATTTT

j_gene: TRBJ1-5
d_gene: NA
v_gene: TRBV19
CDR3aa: CATGRLRGNQPQHF
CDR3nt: TGTGCCACTGGGAGACTGCGGGGCAATCAGCCCCAGCATTTT

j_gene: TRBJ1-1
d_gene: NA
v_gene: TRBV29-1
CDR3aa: CSVVAVNTEAFF
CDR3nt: TGCAGCGTTGTGGCCGTGAACACTGAAGCTTTCTTT

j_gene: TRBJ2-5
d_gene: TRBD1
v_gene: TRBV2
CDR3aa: CASSSEGARVETQYF
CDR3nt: TGTGCCAGCAGTTCAGAGGGGGCGCGGGTTGAGACCCAGTACTTC

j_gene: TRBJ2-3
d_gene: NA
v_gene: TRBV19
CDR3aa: CASSQSGGDGDGEDGTDTQYF
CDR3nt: TGTGCCAGTAGTCAGTCCGGAGGAGACGGAGACGGGGAAGATGGCACAGATACGCAGTATTTT

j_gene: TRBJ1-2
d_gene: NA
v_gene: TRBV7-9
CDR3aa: CASSARLNYGYTF
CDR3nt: TGTGCCAGCAGCGCCAGGCTGAACTATGGCTACACCTTC

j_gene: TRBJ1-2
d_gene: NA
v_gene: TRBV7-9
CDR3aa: CASSSRGQQHGYTF
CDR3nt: TGTGCCAGCAGCTCTCGCGGGCAGCAGCATGGCTACACCTTC

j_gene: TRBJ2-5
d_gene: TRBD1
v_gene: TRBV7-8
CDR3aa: CASSLGPSRGETQYF
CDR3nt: TGTGCCAGCAGCTTAGGTCCCTCCAGGGGGGAGACCCAGTACTTC

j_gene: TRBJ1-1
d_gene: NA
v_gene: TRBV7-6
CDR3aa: CASTIGGGSNTEAFF
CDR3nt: TGTGCCAGCACCATAGGCGGGGGCTCGAACACTGAAGCTTTCTTT

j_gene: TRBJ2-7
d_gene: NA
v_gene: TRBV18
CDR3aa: CASSPKGNPYEQYF
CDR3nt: TGTGCCAGCTCACCGAAGGGGAACCCCTACGAGCAGTACTTC

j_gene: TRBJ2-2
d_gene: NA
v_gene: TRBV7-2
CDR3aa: CASSTVSSTGELFF
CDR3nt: TGTGCCAGCAGCACAGTTTCGAGCACCGGGGAGCTGTTTTTT

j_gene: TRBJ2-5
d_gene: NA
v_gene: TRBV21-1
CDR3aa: CASYRTGGQTQYF
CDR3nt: TGTGCCAGCTATAGGACAGGGGGACAGACCCAGTACTTC

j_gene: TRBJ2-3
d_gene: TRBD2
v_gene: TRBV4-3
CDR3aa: CASSQAAAGGPGYTDTQYF
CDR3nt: TGCGCCAGCAGCCAAGCGGCAGCGGGAGGGCCAGGGTATACAGATACGCAGTATTTT

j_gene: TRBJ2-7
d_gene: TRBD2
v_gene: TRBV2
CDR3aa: CASFSGRGYEQYF
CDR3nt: TGTGCCAGCTTTAGCGGGAGGGGGTACGAGCAGTACTTC

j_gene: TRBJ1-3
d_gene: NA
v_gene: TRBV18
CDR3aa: CASSPSRHDTIYF
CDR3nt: TGTGCCAGCTCACCATCGCGCCACGACACCATATATTTT

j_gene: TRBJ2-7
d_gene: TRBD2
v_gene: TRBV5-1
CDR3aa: CASSYGTSGSYSYEQYF
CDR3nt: TGCGCCAGCAGCTACGGGACTAGCGGGAGTTATTCCTACGAGCAGTACTTC

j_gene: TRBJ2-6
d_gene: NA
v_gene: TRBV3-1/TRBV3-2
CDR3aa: CASRPMSSGANVLTF
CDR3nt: TGTGCCAGCAGGCCCATGAGCTCTGGGGCCAACGTCCTGACTTTC